Shown below are 15 T cell receptor beta chains from a single sample sequenced in a study of T-cell reconstitution after alpha-beta-depleted transplantation in children. Unique molecular identifiers were used in preparing the TCRbeta library. TCRdb re-called the PCR reads through MiXCR, storing one row per CDR3 protein. The sample records about 240,000 distinct CDR3 sequences, around 12% being singletons. Sequenced material: PBMCs from the stem cell graft donor, taken from the stem cell graft. Source of these receptors: a human donor who donated a stem cell graft to a child with acute lymphoblastic leukemia.

The chain is built from TRBV29-1 and TRBJ2-7; no definite D call. The CDR3 loop spans 12 amino acids. V dropped 5 bases and J dropped 1 base, with 9 bases sitting between them. Germline assignment: CDR1 SQVTM and CDR2 ANQGSEA. The CDR3 nucleotides are TGCAGCGTTTCCCAGGAATCCTACGAGCAGTACTTC. Its translation: CSVSQESYEQYF.

The genes are TRBV6-5 and TRBJ1-2; D is possibly TRBD1 (5 bases). Per germline, CDR1 MNHEY and CDR2 SVGAGI. The CDR3 spans 17 residues. Trimming left V 4 bases short and J 8 bases short, with 26 bases between. The DNA for the CDR3 is TGTGCCAGCAGTTCAAGTCCGGGGGAGCGACCGAGTAGGGGCTACACCTTC. Translation gives CASSSSPGERPSRGYTF.

This clonotype has a count of ten or more. The genes are TRBV5-1 and TRBJ2-2, with 8 bases lining up with TRBD1. Germline CDR1 is SGHRS and CDR2 is YFSETQ. The CDR3 sequence is 16 residues long. V trimming: 0 bases; J trimming: 0 bases; junction bases outside the gene matches: 1. CDR3 amino acids: CASSLGTGSNTGELFF. The CDR3 bases are TGCGCCAGCAGCTTGGGGACAGGGTCGAACACCGGGGAGCTGTTTTTT.

This clonotype was found many times. The chain employs TRBV29-1 and TRBJ1-2; TRBD1 agrees at 7 bases. CDR3 size: 12 residues. V shed 7 bases and J 3 bases; nucleotides not matched to a gene: 5. CDR1 and CDR2 from the germline V gene are SQVTM and ANQGSEA. The DNA for the CDR3 is TGCAGCGCAGGGGACAGCTACTATGGCTACACCTTC. This translates into CSAGDSYYGYTF.

This clonotype was counted at least ten times. The chain joins TRBV12-3 or TRBV12-4 to TRBJ1-4; 7 nucleotides match TRBD1. CDR3 length: 16 amino acids. J gave up 0 bases and V 4 bases, and 5 bases lay outside the gene matches. This CDR3 reads CASSSNRGATNEKLFF. As DNA, the CDR3 is TGTGCCAGCAGTTCAAACAGGGGTGCAACTAATGAAAAACTGTTTTTT.

The sample holds many counts of this clonotype. The chain recombines TRBV29-1 with TRBJ2-5, with 11 bases lining up with TRBD2. Germline CDR1 reads SQVTM; CDR2 reads ANQGSEA. The V segment lost 7 bases and the J segment 4 bases; nucleotides outside the gene matches: 5. This CDR3 spans 13 amino acids. Written as DNA, the CDR3 is TGCAGCGCCTTAGCGGGAGGGGGAGAGACCCAGTACTTC. Its translation is CSALAGGGETQYF. The full variable domain, rest sourced from reference TRBV29-1 and TRBJ2-5, is SAVISQKPSRDICQRGTSLTIQCQVDSQVTMMFWYRQQPGQSLTLIATANQGSEATYESGFVIDKFPISRPNLTFSTLTVSNMSPEDSSIYLCSALAGGGETQYFGPGTRLLVL.

A remark on this clonotype: This may stem from a read error, because a much larger clone lies one nucleotide away. The chain has TRBV27 and TRBJ2-7; D possibly corresponds to TRBD1 (6 bases). The CDR3 loop spans 15 amino acids. The V gene lost 5 bases and the J gene lost 9 bases, with 23 bases spanning the gap. Germline V CDR1 and CDR2: MNHEY, SMNVEV (reference sequence). The CDR3 reads CASSPSGTPFLAQYF. The CDR3, as DNA: TGTGCCAGCAGTCCTTCCGGGACACCGTTTTTAGCGCAGTACTTC.

This clonotype was seen ten or more times. The chain combines TRBV7-8 with TRBJ2-7; tentatively, D is TRBD1 (5 bases). Germline V gene lookup returns CDR1 SGHVS and CDR2 FQNEAQ. The V gene lost 0 bases and the J gene lost 2 bases, with 8 bases spanning the gap. The CDR3 contains 14 residues. The CDR3 loop is CASSLAGPPYEQYF. Written as DNA, the CDR3 is TGTGCCAGCAGCTTAGCGGGGCCACCCTACGAGCAGTACTTC. Full variable domain (remainder filled in from reference TRBV7-8 and TRBJ2-7): GAGVSQSPRYKVAKRGQDVALRCDPISGHVSLFWYQQALGQGPEFLTYFQNEAQLDKSGLPSDRFFAERPEGSVSTLKIQRTQQEDSAVYLCASSLAGPPYEQYFGPGTRLTVT.

This clonotype showed up many times. The chain employs TRBV20-1 and TRBJ2-5, with 11 bases aligning to TRBD1. The J segment lost 4 bases and the V segment lost 6 bases, leaving 7 bases of the junction unmatched. The germline gives CDR1 DFQATT, CDR2 SNEGSKA (reference sequence). The CDR3 is 14 residues long. DNA of the CDR3: TGCAGTGCCACGGGACAGGGGGAAGGAGAGACCCAGTACTTC. It specifies CSATGQGEGETQYF.

This clonotype was seen a handful of times. This chain connects TRBV7-2 to TRBJ2-7; maybe TRBD2 (5 bases). V gave up 5 bases and J gave up 2 bases, with 19 bases separating them. The germline V gene has CDR1 SGHTA and CDR2 FQGNSA. This CDR3 is 16 amino acids long. CDR3 residues: CASSTRGGLSTYEQYF. CDR3 DNA sequence: TGTGCCAGCAGCACTAGAGGAGGACTTTCGACCTACGAGCAGTACTTC.

This clonotype was seen repeatedly, ten times or more. The CDR3 DNA is TGTGCCAGCAGCCCGACCTCTCCGCAGTTCTTC. This codes for CASSPTSPQFF. The chain employs TRBV2 and TRBJ2-1; D is ambiguous. V was clipped by 6 bases and J by 12 bases, with 12 bases between them. Per germline, CDR1 SNHLY and CDR2 FYNNEI. CDR3 length equals 11 residues.

The J gene is TRBJ2-7, the V gene TRBV5-1, with 7 bases identical to TRBD2. The J segment lost 5 bases and the V segment lost 4 bases, leaving 12 bases of the junction unmatched. The CDR3 extends over 15 amino acids. The germline CDR1 and CDR2 sequences are SGHRS and YFSETQ. CDR3 DNA sequence: TGCGCCAGCAGCCCCGAACGGACTAGAGTCGACGAGCAGTACTTC. It translates to CASSPERTRVDEQYF.

At least ten counts were recorded for this clonotype. The chain has TRBV5-1 and TRBJ2-7; TRBD1 might be the D (6 bases). CDR1 and CDR2 (germline): SGHRS, YFSETQ. V was clipped by 4 bases and J by 1 base, with 12 bases between them. The CDR3 spans 14 residues. The CDR3 loop reads CASSQDRVSYEQYF. CDR3 DNA sequence: TGCGCCAGCAGCCAGGACAGAGTTTCCTACGAGCAGTACTTC. The full variable domain, its missing parts supplied by reference TRBV5-1 and TRBJ2-7, is KAGVTQTPRYLIKTRGQQVTLSCSPISGHRSVSWYQQTPGQGLQFLFEYFSETQRNKGNFPGRFSGRQFSNSRSEMNVSTLELGDSALYLCASSQDRVSYEQYFGPGTRLTVT.

This clonotype was recorded many times. At one of its ends the junction is not consistent with the germline gene, which may arise from a read error. The chain couples TRBV24-1 to TRBJ1-5; unclear D gene. Per the germline V gene, CDR1 is KGHDR and CDR2 is SFDVKD. This CDR3 is 12 amino acids long. Written as DNA, the CDR3 is TGTGCCACCAGTGATTCGAATCGGCCCCAGCATTTT. It is translated as CATSDSNRPQHF.

This clonotype was seen at least ten times. The chain has TRBV20-1 and TRBJ2-7, with 13 bases matching TRBD2. This CDR3 has 15 residues. Germline values: CDR1 DFQATT, CDR2 SNEGSKA (reference sequence). The trim removed 3 bases at V and 2 bases at J, leaving 4 bases unmatched. CDR3 amino acids: CSARGTSGAPYEQYF. The CDR3 DNA sequence: TGCAGTGCTAGGGGGACTAGCGGGGCACCCTACGAGCAGTACTTC.